What follows is one T cell receptor (beta chain) and its context. Data came from immunoSEQ multiplex PCR; TCRdb stores just in-frame clones and leaves some out. The sample includes 450,000 to 500,000 clones, 70% to 85% of them seen just once. The sample originates from a study of shared clonotypes between healthy human individuals. Study at large: The donors, two women and a few men, were aged 18 to 49.

With 5 bases clipped from V and 5 bases from J, the junction kept 6 bases outside the gene matches. Looked up from germline, CDR1 is SGHVS and CDR2 is FQNEAQ. This CDR3 region has 14 residues. This TCR was sampled from a woman between 40 and 50 years old in good health. Some clones in this sample may be carry-over from other donors' samples. The sample consisted of PBMCs. This chain uses TRBV7-8 with TRBJ2-1; 7 bases map to TRBD2. CDR3 sequence (DNA): TGTGCCAGCAGCCCCGGACGGGAGGACAATGAGCAGTTCTTC. Amino acids: CASSPGREDNEQFF. Filled out from reference TRBV7-8 and TRBJ2-1, the complete variable domain reads GAGVSQSPRYKVAKRGQDVALRCDPISGHVSLFWYQQALGQGPEFLTYFQNEAQLDKSGLPSDRFFAERPEGSVSTLKIQRTQQEDSAVYLCASSPGREDNEQFFGPGTRLTVL.